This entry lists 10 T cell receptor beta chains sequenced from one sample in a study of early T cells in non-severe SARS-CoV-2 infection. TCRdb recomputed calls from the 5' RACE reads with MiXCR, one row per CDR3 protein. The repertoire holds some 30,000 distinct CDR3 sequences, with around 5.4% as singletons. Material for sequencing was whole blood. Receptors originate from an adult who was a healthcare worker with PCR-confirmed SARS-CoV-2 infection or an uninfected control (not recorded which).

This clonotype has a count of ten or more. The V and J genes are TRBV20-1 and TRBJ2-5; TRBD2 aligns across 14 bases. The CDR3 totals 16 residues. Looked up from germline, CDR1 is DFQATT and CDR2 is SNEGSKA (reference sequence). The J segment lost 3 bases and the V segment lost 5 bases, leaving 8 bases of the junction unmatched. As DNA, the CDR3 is TGCAGTGCTTCCCGACTAGCGGGAGGGAGGGAAGAGACCCAGTACTTC. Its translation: CSASRLAGGREETQYF.

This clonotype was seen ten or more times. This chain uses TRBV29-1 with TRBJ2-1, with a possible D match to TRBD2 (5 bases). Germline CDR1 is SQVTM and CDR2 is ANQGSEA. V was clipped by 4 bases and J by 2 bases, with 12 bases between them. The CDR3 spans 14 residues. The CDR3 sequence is CSVVGGRPYNEQFF. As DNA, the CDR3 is TGCAGCGTTGTTGGTGGGAGACCCTACAATGAGCAGTTCTTC.

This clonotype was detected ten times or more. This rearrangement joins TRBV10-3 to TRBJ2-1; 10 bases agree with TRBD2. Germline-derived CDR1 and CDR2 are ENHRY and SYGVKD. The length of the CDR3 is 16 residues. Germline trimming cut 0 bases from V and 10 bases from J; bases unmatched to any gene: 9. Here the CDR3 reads CAISESKSGGAEEQFF. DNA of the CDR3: TGTGCCATCAGTGAGTCAAAAAGCGGGGGGGCCGAAGAGCAGTTCTTC.

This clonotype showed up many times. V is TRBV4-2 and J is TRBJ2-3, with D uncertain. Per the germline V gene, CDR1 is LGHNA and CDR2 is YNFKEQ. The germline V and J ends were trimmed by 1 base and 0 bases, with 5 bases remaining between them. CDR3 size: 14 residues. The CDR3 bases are TGTGCCAGCAGCCAAGGCGTTAGCACAGATACGCAGTATTTT. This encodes CASSQGVSTDTQYF.

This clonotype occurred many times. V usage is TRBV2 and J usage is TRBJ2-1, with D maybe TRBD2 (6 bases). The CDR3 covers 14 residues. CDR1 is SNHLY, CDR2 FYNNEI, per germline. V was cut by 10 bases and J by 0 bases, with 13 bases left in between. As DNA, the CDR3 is TGTGCCACCGGGGCGGGGAGCTCCTACAATGAGCAGTTCTTC. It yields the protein CATGAGSSYNEQFF.

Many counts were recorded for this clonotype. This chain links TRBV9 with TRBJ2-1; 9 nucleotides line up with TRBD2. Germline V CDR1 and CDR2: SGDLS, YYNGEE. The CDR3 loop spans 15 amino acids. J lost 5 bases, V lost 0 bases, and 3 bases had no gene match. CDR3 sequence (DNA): TGTGCCAGCAGCGTAGCAAGGACTAGCGACAATGAGCAGTTCTTC. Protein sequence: CASSVARTSDNEQFF.

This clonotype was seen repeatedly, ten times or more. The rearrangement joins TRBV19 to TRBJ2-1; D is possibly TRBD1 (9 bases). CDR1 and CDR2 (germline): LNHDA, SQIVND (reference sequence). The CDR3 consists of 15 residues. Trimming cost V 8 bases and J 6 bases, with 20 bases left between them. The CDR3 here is CASLSGGTGTNEQFF. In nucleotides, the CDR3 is TGTGCCAGTCTCTCGGGGGGGACAGGGACCAATGAGCAGTTCTTC.

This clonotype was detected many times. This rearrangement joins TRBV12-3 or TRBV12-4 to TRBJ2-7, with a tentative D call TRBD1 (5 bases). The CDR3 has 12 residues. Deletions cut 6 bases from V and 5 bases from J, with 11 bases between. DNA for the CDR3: TGTGCCAGCAGGGGGCCGACCAACGAGCAGTACTTC. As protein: CASRGPTNEQYF.

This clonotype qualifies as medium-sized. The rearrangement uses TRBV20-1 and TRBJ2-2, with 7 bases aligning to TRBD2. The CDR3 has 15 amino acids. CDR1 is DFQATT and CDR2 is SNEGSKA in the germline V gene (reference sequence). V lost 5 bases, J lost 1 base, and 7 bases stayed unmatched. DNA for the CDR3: TGCAGTGCTCCGCGGGCGGGAGAGAACACCGGGGAGCTGTTTTTT. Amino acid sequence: CSAPRAGENTGELFF.

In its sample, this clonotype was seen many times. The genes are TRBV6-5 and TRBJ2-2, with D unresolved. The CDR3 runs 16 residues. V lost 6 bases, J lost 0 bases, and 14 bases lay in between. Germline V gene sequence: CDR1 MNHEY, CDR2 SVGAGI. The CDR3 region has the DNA TGTGCCAGCAGCGCGGCGAGGCAAGCGAACACCGGGGAGCTGTTTTTT. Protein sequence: CASSAARQANTGELFF.